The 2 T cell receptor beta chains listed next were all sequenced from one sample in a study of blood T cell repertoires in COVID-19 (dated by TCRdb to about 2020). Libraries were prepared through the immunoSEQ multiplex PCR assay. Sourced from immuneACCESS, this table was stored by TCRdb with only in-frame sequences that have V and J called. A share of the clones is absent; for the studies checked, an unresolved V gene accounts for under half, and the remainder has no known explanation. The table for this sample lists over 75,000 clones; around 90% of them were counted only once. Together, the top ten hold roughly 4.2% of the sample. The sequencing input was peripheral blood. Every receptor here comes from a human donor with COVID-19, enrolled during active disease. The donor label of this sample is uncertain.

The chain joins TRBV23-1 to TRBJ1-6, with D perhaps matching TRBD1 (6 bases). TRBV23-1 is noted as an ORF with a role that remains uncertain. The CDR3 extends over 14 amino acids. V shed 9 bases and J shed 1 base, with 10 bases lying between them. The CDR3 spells CARDRLSYNSPLHF. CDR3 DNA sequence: TGCGCCAGAGACAGGCTGTCCTATAATTCACCCCTCCACTTT.

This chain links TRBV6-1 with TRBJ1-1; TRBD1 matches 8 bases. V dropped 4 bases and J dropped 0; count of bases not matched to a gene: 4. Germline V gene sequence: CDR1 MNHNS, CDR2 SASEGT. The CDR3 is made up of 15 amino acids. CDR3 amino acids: CASSGTGRMNTEAFF. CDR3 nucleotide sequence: TGTGCCAGCAGTGGGACAGGGAGGATGAACACTGAAGCTTTCTTT.